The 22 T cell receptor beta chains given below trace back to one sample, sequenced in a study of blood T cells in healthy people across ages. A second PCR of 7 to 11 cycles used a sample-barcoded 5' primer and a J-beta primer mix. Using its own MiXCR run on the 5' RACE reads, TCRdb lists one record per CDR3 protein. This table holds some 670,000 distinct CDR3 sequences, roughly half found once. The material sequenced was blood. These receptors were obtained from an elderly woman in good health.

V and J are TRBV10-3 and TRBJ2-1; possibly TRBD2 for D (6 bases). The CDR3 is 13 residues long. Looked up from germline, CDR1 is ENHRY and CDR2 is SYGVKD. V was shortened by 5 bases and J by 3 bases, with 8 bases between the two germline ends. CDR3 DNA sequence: TGTGCCATCAGTCGGGGGAACTACAATGAGCAGTTCTTC. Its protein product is CAISRGNYNEQFF.

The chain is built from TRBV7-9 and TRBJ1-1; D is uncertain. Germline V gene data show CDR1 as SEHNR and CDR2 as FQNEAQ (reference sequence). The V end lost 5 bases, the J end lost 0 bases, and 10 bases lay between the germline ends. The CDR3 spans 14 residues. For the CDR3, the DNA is TGTGCCAGCAGCCCGACGAATTTGAACACTGAAGCTTTCTTT. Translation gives CASSPTNLNTEAFF.

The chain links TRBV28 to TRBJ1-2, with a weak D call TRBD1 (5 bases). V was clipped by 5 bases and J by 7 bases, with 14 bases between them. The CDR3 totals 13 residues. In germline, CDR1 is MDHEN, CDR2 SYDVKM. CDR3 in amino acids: CASSVEGSSGYTF. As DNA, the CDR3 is TGTGCCAGCAGTGTAGAGGGGAGCTCTGGCTACACCTTC.

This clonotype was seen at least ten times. CDR3 bases: TGTGCCATCAGGAGACAGGAGGACAATGAGCAGTTCTTC. This translates into CAIRRQEDNEQFF. The rearrangement links TRBV10-3 to TRBJ2-1; TRBD1 might be the D (6 bases). The length of the CDR3 is 13 residues. V was trimmed by 6 bases and J by 5 bases, leaving 11 bases between them. Germline loops: CDR1 ENHRY, CDR2 SYGVKD.

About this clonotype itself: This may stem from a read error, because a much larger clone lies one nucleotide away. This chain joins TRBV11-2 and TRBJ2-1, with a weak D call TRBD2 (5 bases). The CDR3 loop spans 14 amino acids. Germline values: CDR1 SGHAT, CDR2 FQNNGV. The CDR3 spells CASSVEGQTMEQFF. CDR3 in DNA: TGTGCCAGCAGCGTAGAGGGTCAGACAATGGAGCAGTTCTTC. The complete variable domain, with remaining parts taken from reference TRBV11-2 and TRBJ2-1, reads EAGVAQSPRYKIIEKRQSVAFWCNPISGHATLYWYQQILGQGPKLLIQFQNNGVVDDSQLPKDRFSAERLKGVDSTLKIQPAKLEDSAVYLCASSVEGQTMEQFFGPGTRLTVL.

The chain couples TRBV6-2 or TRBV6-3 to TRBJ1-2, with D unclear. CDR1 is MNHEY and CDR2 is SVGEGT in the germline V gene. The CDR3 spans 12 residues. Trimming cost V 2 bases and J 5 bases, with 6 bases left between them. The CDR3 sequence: CASSYPDYGYTF. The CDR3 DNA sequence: TGTGCCAGCAGTTACCCCGATTATGGCTACACCTTC.

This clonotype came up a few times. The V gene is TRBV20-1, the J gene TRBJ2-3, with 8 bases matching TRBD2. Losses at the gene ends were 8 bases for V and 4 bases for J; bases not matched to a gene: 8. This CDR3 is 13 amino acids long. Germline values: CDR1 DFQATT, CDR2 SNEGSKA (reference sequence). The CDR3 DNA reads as TGCAGTAGTGGGACTAGAGTGTCAGATACGCAGTATTTT. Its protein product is CSSGTRVSDTQYF.

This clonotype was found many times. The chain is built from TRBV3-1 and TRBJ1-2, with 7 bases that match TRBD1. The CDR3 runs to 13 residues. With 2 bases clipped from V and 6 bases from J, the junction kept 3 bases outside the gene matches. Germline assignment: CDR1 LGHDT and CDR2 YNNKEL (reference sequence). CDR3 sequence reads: CASSQKGANGYTF. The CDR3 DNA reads TGTGCCAGCAGCCAAAAGGGGGCAAATGGCTACACCTTC.

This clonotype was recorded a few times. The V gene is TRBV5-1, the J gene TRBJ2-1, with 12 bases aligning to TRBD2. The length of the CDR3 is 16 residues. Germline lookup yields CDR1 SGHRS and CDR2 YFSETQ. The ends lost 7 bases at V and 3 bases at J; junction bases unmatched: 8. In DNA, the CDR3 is TGCGCCAGCGCTCTACCTAGCGGGGGGGACTACAATGAGCAGTTCTTC. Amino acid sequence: CASALPSGGDYNEQFF.

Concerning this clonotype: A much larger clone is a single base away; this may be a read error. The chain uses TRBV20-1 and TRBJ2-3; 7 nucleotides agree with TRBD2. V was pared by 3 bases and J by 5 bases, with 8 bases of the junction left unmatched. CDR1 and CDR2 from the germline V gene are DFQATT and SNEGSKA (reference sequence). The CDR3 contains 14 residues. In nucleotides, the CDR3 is TGCAGTGCTAGTCGGGAGGACCGCATAGATACGCAGTATTTT. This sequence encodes CSASREDRIDTQYF.

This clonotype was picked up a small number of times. CDR3 in amino acids: CASSFDAYEQYF. DNA of the CDR3: TGTGCCAGCAGCTTTGACGCTTACGAGCAGTACTTC. The chain employs TRBV7-2 and TRBJ2-7; D unclear. V shed 3 bases and J shed 4 bases, with 7 bases lying between them. The CDR3 extends over 12 amino acids. Germline loops: CDR1 SGHTA, CDR2 FQGNSA.

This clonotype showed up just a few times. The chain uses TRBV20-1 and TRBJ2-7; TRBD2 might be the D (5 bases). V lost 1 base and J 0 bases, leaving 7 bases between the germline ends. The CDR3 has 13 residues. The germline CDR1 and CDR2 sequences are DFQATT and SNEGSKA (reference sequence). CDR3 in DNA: TGCAGTGCTAGAGGTGACTACTCCTACGAGCAGTACTTC. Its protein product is CSARGDYSYEQYF.

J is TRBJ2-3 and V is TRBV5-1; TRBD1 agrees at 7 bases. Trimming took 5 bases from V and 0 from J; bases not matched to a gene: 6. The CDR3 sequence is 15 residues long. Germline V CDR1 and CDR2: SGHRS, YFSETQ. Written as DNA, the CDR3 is TGCGCCAGCAGTCCCACAGGGGCCAGCACAGATACGCAGTATTTT. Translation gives CASSPTGASTDTQYF.

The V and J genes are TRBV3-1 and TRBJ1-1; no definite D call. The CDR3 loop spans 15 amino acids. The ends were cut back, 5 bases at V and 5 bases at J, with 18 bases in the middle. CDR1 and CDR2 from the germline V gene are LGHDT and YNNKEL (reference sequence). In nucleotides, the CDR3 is TGTGCCAGCAGCTACCTTCCCAGCACCGGAACTGAAGCTTTCTTT. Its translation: CASSYLPSTGTEAFF. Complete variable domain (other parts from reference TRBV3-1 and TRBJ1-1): DTAVSQTPKYLVTQMGNDKSIKCEQNLGHDTMYWYKQDSKKFLKIMFSYNNKELIINETVPNRFSPKSPDKAHLNLHINSLELGDSAVYFCASSYLPSTGTEAFFGQGTRLTVV.

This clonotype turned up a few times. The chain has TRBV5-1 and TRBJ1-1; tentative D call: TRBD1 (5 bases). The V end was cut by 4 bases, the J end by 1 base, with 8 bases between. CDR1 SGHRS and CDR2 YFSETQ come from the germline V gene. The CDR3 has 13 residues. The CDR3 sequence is CASSNGGNTEAFF. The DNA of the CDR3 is TGCGCCAGCAGCAATGGGGGGAACACTGAAGCTTTCTTT.

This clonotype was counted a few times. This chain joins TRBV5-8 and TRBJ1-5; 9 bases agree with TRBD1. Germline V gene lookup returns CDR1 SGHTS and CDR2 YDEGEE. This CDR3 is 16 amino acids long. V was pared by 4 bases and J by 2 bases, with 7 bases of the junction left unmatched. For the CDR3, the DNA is TGTGCCAGCAGCCCGGACAGGGGACCCCGCAATCAGCCCCAGCATTTT. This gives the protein CASSPDRGPRNQPQHF.

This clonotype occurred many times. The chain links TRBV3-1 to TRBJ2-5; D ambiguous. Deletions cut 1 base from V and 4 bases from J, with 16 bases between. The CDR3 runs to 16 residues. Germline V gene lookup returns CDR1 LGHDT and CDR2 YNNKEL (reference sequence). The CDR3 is CASSQASDAKTETQYF. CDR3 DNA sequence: TGTGCCAGCAGCCAAGCGTCGGACGCGAAGACAGAGACCCAGTACTTC.

CDR3 in amino acids: CASGPLGGENEKLFF. The CDR3 nucleotides read TGCGCCAGCGGGCCCCTCGGGGGGGAGAATGAAAAACTGTTTTTT. The chain uses TRBV5-1 and TRBJ1-4, with a weak D call TRBD1 (5 bases). The CDR3 length is 15 residues. The germline CDR1 and CDR2 sequences are SGHRS and YFSETQ. V was cut by 7 bases and J by 5 bases, with 18 bases left in between.

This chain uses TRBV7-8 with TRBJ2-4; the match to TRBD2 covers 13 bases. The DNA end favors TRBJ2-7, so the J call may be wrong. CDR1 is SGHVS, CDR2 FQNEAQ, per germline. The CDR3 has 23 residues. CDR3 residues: CASSLVSGQGGTSGISTYYEQYF. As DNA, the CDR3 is TGTGCCAGCAGCTTAGTCTCGGGACAGGGGGGGACTAGCGGGATCTCCACTTACTACGAGCAGTACTTC.

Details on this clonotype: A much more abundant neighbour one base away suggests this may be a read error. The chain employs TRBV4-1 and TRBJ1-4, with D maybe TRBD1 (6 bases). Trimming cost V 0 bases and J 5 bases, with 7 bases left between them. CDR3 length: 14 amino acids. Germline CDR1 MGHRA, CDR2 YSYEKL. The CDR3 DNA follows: TGCGCCAGCAGCCAAGATGACAGGAATGAAAAACTGTTTTTT. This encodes CASSQDDRNEKLFF.

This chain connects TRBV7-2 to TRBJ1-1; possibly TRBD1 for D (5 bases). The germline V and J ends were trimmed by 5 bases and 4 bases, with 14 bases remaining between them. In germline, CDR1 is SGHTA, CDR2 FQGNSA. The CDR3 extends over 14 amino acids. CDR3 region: CASSPSGGITEAFF. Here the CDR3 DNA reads TGTGCCAGCAGCCCCTCGGGGGGAATCACTGAAGCTTTCTTT.

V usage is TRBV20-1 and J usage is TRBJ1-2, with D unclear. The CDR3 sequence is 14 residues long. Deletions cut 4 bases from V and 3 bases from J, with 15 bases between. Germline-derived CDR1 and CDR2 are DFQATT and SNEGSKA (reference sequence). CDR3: CSAISPLGDYGYTF. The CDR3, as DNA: TGCAGTGCTATCAGCCCCCTGGGCGACTATGGCTACACCTTC.